The clone carrying this T cell receptor (beta chain) has a single count. In the PCR, 60 Vbeta and 13 Jbeta primers were used. The data were produced by immunoSEQ multiplex PCR, yet TCRdb's version contains in-frame clones alone and is incomplete. The sample shows more than 110,000 clones, less than 85% of them seen only once. This specimen belongs to a study of cytomegalovirus exposure and HLA in healthy donors. The CDR3 contains 12 residues. CDR1 and CDR2 from the germline V gene are SQVTM and ANQGSEA. Trimming took 3 bases from V and 8 from J; bases not matched to a gene: 5. Sequences were obtained from PBMCs. The chain links TRBV29-1 to TRBJ1-2, with 8 bases identical to TRBD1. The origin of this receptor is a man aged 40-49 years in good health and CMV-seropositive. CDR3 DNA sequence: TGCAGCGTTGACAGGGGGCGCGGGGGCTACACCTTC. Its translation: CSVDRGRGGYTF.